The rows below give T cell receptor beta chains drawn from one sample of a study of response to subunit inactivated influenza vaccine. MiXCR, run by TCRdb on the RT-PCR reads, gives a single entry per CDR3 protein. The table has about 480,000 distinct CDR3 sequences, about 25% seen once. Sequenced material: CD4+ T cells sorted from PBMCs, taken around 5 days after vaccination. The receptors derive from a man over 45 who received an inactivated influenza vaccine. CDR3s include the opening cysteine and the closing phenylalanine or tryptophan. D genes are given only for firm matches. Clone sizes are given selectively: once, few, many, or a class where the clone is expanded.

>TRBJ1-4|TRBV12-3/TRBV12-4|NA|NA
CASSRDTGGEKLFF
TGTGCCAGCAGCCGGGACACCGGGGGTGAAAAACTGTTTTTT
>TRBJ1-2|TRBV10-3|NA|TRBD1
CAISADQGAGPTF
TGTGCCATCAGTGCTGACCAGGGGGCCGGCCCCACCTTC
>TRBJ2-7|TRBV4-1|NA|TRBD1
CASSQPSTGSYEQYF
TGCGCCAGCAGCCAACCTTCGACAGGGTCCTACGAGCAGTACTTC
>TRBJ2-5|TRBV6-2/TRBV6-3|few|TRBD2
CASSHGIAGVQETQYF
TGTGCCAGCTCCCACGGGATAGCGGGGGTCCAAGAGACCCAGTACTTC
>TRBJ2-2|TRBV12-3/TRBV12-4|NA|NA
CASSSDTGELFF
TGTGCCAGCAGTTCCGACACCGGGGAGCTGTTTTTT
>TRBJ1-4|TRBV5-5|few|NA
CASSLAPGPNEKLFF
TGTGCCAGCAGCTTGGCCCCAGGCCCTAATGAAAAACTGTTTTTT
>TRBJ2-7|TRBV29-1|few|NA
CSVEDGVYEQYF
TGCAGCGTTGAAGATGGGGTCTACGAGCAGTACTTC
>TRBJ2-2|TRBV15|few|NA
CATSRALHRAPNTGELFF
TGTGCCACCAGCAGAGCGTTGCATAGAGCACCGAACACCGGGGAGCTGTTTTTT
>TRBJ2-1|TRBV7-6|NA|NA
CASSHLFGGSYNEQFF
TGTGCCAGCAGCCATTTATTCGGGGGCTCCTACAATGAGCAGTTCTTC
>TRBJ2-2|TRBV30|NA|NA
CAGVPPSTNTGELFF
TGTGCCGGTGTCCCTCCATCCACGAACACCGGGGAGCTGTTTTTT
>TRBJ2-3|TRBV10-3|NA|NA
CAISVEKGDTQYF
TGTGCCATCAGTGTAGAAAAAGGAGATACGCAGTATTTT
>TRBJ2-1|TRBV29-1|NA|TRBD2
CSVGGGRADFEQFF
TGCAGCGTTGGGGGCGGGAGGGCCGATTTTGAGCAGTTCTTC
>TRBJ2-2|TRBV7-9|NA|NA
CASSLPATGELFF
TGTGCCAGCAGCTTACCAGCCACCGGGGAGCTGTTTTTT
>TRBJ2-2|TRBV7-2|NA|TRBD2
CASSLAAGATGELFF
TGTGCCAGCAGCTTAGCAGCGGGAGCCACCGGGGAGCTGTTTTTT